This T cell receptor (beta chain) was recorded in a study of blood T cell repertoires in COVID-19. The CDR3 totals 17 residues. CDR1 is SGHRS and CDR2 is YFSETQ in the germline V gene. V lost 0 bases and J 1 base, leaving 11 bases between the germline ends. Repertoires were generated with immunoSEQ multiplex PCR, while TCRdb's copy carries only in-frame clones and drops some. The sample records 150,000 to 200,000 clones, around 76% being singletons. Living in roughly 23 US areas, the participants were between 18 and 89 years of age. The rearrangement uses TRBV5-1 and TRBJ2-6; tentatively, D is TRBD1 (6 bases). The TCR sequence derives from a woman aged 50 to 65 with acute COVID-19. The sequenced material came from PBMCs or T cells enriched from blood (not recorded which). The CDR3 nucleotides are TGCGCCAGCAGCTTGGGGGGGCCCCAGTCTGGGGCCAACGTCCTGACTTTC. It encodes CASSLGGPQSGANVLTF.